This T cell receptor beta chain is from a study of blood T cells in healthy people across ages. A second PCR, run for about 7 to 11 cycles, used a sample-barcoded 5' primer plus a J-beta primer mix. TCRdb fed the 5' RACE reads into MiXCR, producing one record per CDR3 protein. The table shows about 620,000 distinct CDR3 sequences, with roughly half occurring only once. Sequencing used blood. This clonotype originated in a woman over 75 in good health.

The CDR3 protein is CASSFAGENAEAFF. The CDR3 DNA is TGTGCCAGCAGTTTTGCGGGGGAAAACGCTGAAGCTTTCTTT. The rearrangement uses TRBV12-3 or TRBV12-4 and TRBJ1-1, with a tentative D call TRBD1 (5 bases). The V end was cut by 3 bases, the J end by 6 bases, with 14 bases between. The CDR3 runs to 14 residues.